These T cell receptor beta chains were read from a single sample in a study of T-cell memory formation after mild COVID-19. A single record per CDR3 protein comes from TCRdb applying MiXCR to the 5' RACE reads. The data contain about 260,000 distinct CDR3 sequences, roughly 8.2% of them singletons. The sequencing sample was made of PBMCs or a T cell subset sorted from them (not recorded which). These receptors were obtained from a man younger than 35 who had mild COVID-19 (a few samples of this study predate the infection). Cell type and time point are not known. Both conserved end residues are part of each CDR3. The order of the fields is V gene, CDR3 length, CDR3 protein.

TRBV5-1,16,CASSSRGSGGLDEQFF
TRBV24-1,16,CATSDLRRAPDTEAFF
TRBV5-1,15,CASSADTSNTDTQYF
TRBV11-3,13,CASSVIHRTEAFF
TRBV4-2,15,CASSTSGGPTYEQYF
TRBV6-2/TRBV6-3,13,CASSLSGGAGQFF
TRBV2,15,CASRHDGPNTGELFF
TRBV5-1,16,CASTPAVLAGANVLTF
TRBV27,14,CASTDIGGTDTQYF
TRBV9,14,CASSAGQINQPQHF
TRBV3-1,14,CASSYLTGDYGYTF
TRBV20-1,12,CSAGDRKETQYF
TRBV15,15,CATSRAPSGGQPQHF
TRBV7-8,20,CASSLEGLLVRRRANYGYTF
TRBV12-3/TRBV12-4,9,CASGQPQHF
TRBV7-2,14,CASSFGGGDNEQFF
TRBV3-1,16,CASSPSSGGAGETQYF
TRBV3-1,14,CASSEGLAGREQFF
TRBV3-1,15,CASSRNLAVQETQYF
TRBV5-1,18,CASSLMASGGASTDTQYF
TRBV7-2,18,CASSLVPGQGSAEGGYTF
TRBV5-5,13,CASSLLGADGYTF
TRBV20-1,13,CSAKGLGGETQYF
TRBV7-6,16,CASSQGAGGQTGELFF
TRBV29-1,14,CSVETQGSMDTQYF
TRBV7-8,16,CASSFTSGGSADTQYF
TRBV6-5,17,CASSYRYDGQSNQPQHF
TRBV6-6,15,CASSYSWLVNQPQHF
TRBV4-2,15,CASSQEGGANYGYTF
TRBV3-1,14,CASAHKGSNYGYTF
TRBV7-2,13,CASSPVYTDTQYF
TRBV27,12,CASSFDRETQYF
TRBV5-1,14,CASSWGGQRDTQYF
TRBV4-1,14,CASTPERGYYGYTF
TRBV3-1,13,CASSGTVSGGYTF